Each of the 9 T cell receptor beta chains below was sequenced from the same sample in a study of Ad26.COV2.S vaccination and SARS-CoV-2 variants (dated by TCRdb to about 2021). The sample's treatment or condition label, decoded: around 19 received Ad26.COV2.S at low or high dose, single or two shots; several received placebo; per-sample allocation not given. Repertoires of vaccine and placebo recipients were sequenced from samples taken on day 63 after the first injection. The method was the immunoSEQ multiplex PCR assay. The table comes from immuneACCESS by way of TCRdb, which keeps in-frame sequences with V and J called. Part of the clones is missing from these tables; in studies checked, under half for an unresolved V gene and the rest for unknown reasons. For this sample there are over 200,000 clones; roughly 90% appear just once. The ten largest clones capture about 10% of the sample. Sequenced material: peripheral blood, taken in a trial of Ad26.COV2.S vaccine versus placebo. The receptors here all came from a person between 18 and 65 years old who received the Ad26.COV2.S COVID-19 vaccine or a placebo.

This chain uses TRBV30 with TRBJ2-2; 7 positions agree with TRBD1. Germline CDR1 and CDR2: GTSNPN and SVGIG (reference sequence). The trim removed 8 bases at V and 1 base at J, leaving 4 bases unmatched. The CDR3 sequence is 13 residues long. The CDR3 protein is CAGWTGNTGELFF. The CDR3 DNA sequence: TGTGCCGGCTGGACAGGGAACACCGGGGAGCTGTTTTTT.

J is TRBJ2-7 and V is TRBV27, with D perhaps assigned TRBD1 or TRBD2 (6 bases each). Germline values: CDR1 MNHEY, CDR2 SMNVEV (reference sequence). The CDR3 consists of 12 residues. V was shortened by 5 bases and J by 10 bases, with 15 bases between the two germline ends. CDR3 sequence: CASSALGGDQYF. DNA for the CDR3: TGTGCCAGCAGTGCGCTCGGGGGCGATCAGTACTTC.

The V call is TRBV5-6, the J call TRBJ1-6; D perhaps matches TRBD1 (6 bases). CDR3 length: 16 amino acids. With 2 bases removed from V and 1 base from J, the gap between germline ends came to 10 bases. The germline CDR1 and CDR2 sequences are SGHDT and YYEEEE. The CDR3 reads CASSFYRVSYNSPLHF. CDR3 DNA: TGTGCCAGCAGCTTTTACAGGGTTTCCTATAATTCACCCCTCCACTTT.

This clone was observed a single time. J is TRBJ2-1 and V is TRBV29-1; TRBD2 might be the D (7 bases). CDR3 length equals 15 residues. Germline assignment: CDR1 SQVTM and CDR2 ANQGSEA. The germline V and J ends were trimmed by 5 bases and 3 bases, with 17 bases remaining between them. This CDR3 reads CSVSRGGGLYNEQFF. CDR3 nucleotide sequence: TGCAGCGTTTCCCGTGGCGGGGGCCTCTACAATGAGCAGTTCTTC.

The J gene is TRBJ1-2, the V gene TRBV5-1; tentative D call: TRBD1 (6 bases). This CDR3 region has 14 residues. In germline, CDR1 is SGHRS, CDR2 YFSETQ. Trimming took off 4 bases at V and 4 bases at J, with 14 bases between the two ends. The CDR3 nucleotides are TGCGCCAGCAGCCCGGGGGGGCTTTTCTATGGCTACACCTTC. This codes for CASSPGGLFYGYTF.

The rearrangement links TRBV11-2 to TRBJ2-7; tentative D call: TRBD1 (6 bases). The CDR3 has 13 residues. V lost 5 bases and J lost 4, with 12 bases in between. Germline CDR1 reads SGHAT; CDR2 reads FQNNGV. The CDR3: CASSRRGLYEQYF. CDR3 in DNA: TGTGCCAGCAGCCGCAGGGGTTTGTACGAGCAGTACTTC.

The chain's CDR3 is CASRLPGVNQPQHF. In DNA, the CDR3 is TGTGCCAGCAGACTCCCAGGGGTAAATCAGCCCCAGCATTTT. The chain carries TRBV16 and TRBJ1-5; possible D gene TRBD1, 6 bases. Germline CDR1 and CDR2: KGHSY and FQNENV. The V gene lost 6 bases and the J gene lost 4 bases, with 13 bases spanning the gap. The CDR3 covers 14 residues. Filled out from reference TRBV16 and TRBJ1-5, the complete variable domain reads GEEVAQTPKHLVRGEGQKAKLYCAPIKGHSYVFWYQQVLKNEFKFLISFQNENVFDETGMPKERFSAKCLPNSPCSLEIQATKLEDSAVYFCASRLPGVNQPQHFGDGTRLSIL.

This chain joins TRBV4-3 and TRBJ2-2; 10 bases match TRBD2. The germline V gene has CDR1 LGHNA and CDR2 YSLEER. The CDR3 runs to 15 residues. V trimming: 1 base; J trimming: 4 bases; junction bases outside the gene matches: 0. The CDR3 bases are TGCGCCAGCAGCCAAGTAGCGGGAGGCACCGGGGAGCTGTTTTTT. This gives the protein CASSQVAGGTGELFF.

The V call is TRBV9, the J call TRBJ1-2, with 9 bases aligning to TRBD1. CDR3 length: 15 residues. The germline V gene has CDR1 SGDLS and CDR2 YYNGEE. The ends lost 3 bases at V and 3 bases at J; junction bases unmatched: 6. CDR3 region: CASSGRDRADYGYTF. Here the CDR3 DNA reads TGTGCCAGCAGCGGGCGGGACAGGGCAGACTATGGCTACACCTTC.